This T cell receptor beta chain was observed in a study of blood T cell repertoires in COVID-19. The table came from immunoSEQ multiplex PCR; TCRdb's copy has only in-frame clones and leaves some out. The table has some 300,000 clones, 90% seen once. Details on this clone: The junction departs from the called germline gene at one end, perhaps through a read error.

The TCR originated in a woman between 18 and 29 years old with acute COVID-19. Sequencing input: PBMCs or T cells enriched from blood (not recorded which).

The CDR3 sequence: CASSLVTPPEIF. CDR3 nucleotide sequence: TGTGCCAGCAGCTTGGTGACCCCACCGGAGATCTTC. This chain links TRBV5-6 with TRBJ1-2; D is ambiguous. CDR3 length: 12 residues. Germline-derived CDR1 and CDR2 are SGHDT and YYEEEE.